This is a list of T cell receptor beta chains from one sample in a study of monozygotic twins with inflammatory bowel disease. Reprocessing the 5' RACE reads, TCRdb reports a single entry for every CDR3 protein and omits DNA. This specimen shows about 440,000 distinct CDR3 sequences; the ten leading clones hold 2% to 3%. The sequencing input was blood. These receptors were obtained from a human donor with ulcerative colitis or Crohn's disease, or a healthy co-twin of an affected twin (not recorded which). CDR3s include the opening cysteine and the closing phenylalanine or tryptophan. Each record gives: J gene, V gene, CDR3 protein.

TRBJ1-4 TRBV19 CASSLSPGQGQEKLFF
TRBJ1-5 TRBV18 CASSQQGRNQPQHF
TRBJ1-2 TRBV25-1 CASSGQGVYGYTF
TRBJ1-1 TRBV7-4 CASSVGTGGDEHTEAFF
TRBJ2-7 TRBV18 CASSPPVAGGDEQYF
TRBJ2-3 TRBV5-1 CASSSGSGYTDTQYF
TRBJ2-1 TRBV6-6 CASSGDAYNEQFF
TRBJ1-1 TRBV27 CASSMTGIGGPHRNTEAFF
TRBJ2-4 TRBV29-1 CSVAATAKNIQYF
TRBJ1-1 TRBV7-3 CASSPTDRSTEAFF
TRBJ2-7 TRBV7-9 CASSLPGQLAGEQYF
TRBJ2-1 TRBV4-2 CASRPAGTSGAGEQFF
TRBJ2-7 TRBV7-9 CASSQGANYEQYF
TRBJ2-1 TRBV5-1 CASSLGAKDNEQFF
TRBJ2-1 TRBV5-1 CASSLEGRGGEQFF
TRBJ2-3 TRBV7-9 CASSPTDTFTDTQYF
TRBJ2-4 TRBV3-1 CASSPFGGEGNIQYF
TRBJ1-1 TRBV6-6 CASTIGGGGTEAFF
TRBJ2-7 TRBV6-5 CASSYSGNRADEQYF
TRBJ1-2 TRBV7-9 CASSQDGVYGYTF
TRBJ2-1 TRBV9 CASSARLGSYNEQFF
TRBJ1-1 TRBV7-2 CASSLVGEENTEAFF
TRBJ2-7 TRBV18 CASSPLGSSGLYEQYF
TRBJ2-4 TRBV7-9 CASMEGLAKNIQYF
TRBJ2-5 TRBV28 CASSLPPLETQYF
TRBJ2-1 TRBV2 CASSGGTATFF
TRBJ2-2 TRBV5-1 CASSLPGTANTGELFF
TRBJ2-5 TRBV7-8 CASSLAWSSGGPVYQETQYF
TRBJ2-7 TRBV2 CASMGVTGALEQYF
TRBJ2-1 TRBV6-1 CASRAEQGYLSGRAEQFF
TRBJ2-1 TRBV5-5 CASSRTGDRFGFF
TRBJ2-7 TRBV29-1 CSVEGRGRENYEQYF
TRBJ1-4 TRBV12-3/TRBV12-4 CASTTTGGWEKLFF
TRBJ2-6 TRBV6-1 CASRPSISGANVLTF
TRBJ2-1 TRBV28 CASSSPSRARDEQFF
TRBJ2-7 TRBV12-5 CASGRDSYEQYF
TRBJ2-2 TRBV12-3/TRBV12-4 CASSFGGETGELFF
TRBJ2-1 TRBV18 CASSLSNLDSEQFF
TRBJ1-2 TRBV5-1 CASSLGQAYTNYGYTF
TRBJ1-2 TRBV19 CASSTTGQGSGYTF
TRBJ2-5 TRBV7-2 CASSLVALETQYF
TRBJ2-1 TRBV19 CASSRGLASDEQFF
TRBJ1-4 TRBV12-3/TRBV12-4 CASTGLAGNEKLFF
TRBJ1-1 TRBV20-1 CSARGLRQGLFDTEAFF
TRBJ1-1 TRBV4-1 CASSQARGSMNTEAFF
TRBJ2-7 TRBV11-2 CASSFSEGSSYEQYF
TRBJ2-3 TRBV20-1 CSAPRGSLPDTQYF
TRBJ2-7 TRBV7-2 CASSLAGQGIDEQYF
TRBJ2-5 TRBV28 CASSTRGTQYF
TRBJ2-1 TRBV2 CASNDDSAERFF
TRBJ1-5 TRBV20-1 CSASQGLNQPQHF
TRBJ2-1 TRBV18 CASSPPASGKNEQFF
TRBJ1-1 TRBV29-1 CSVGGRNTEAFF
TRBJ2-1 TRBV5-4 CASKSWDSPASFF
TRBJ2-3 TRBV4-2 CASSQDMPRGGITDTQYF